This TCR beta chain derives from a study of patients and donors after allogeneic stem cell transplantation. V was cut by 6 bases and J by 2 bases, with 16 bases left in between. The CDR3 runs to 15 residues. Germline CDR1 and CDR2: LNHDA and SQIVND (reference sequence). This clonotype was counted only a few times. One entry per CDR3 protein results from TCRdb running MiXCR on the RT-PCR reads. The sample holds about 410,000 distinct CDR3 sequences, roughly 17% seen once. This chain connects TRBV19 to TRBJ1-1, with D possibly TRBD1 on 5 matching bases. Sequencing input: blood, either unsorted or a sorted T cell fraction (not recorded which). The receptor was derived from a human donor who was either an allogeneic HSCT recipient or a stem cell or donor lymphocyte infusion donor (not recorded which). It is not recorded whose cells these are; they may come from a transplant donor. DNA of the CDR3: TGTGCCAGTAGGCTTAAAACAGGTGCTAACACTGAAGCTTTCTTT. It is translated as CASRLKTGANTEAFF.